A selection of T cell receptor beta chains follows, all from one sample in a study of blood T cell repertoires in COVID-19. Repertoires were generated with immunoSEQ multiplex PCR, while TCRdb's copy carries only in-frame clones and drops some. The sample records some 140,000 clones, more than 60% being singletons. Sequenced sample: peripheral blood. These receptor sequences come from an elderly man with acute or convalescent COVID-19. CDR3s include the opening cysteine and the closing phenylalanine or tryptophan. A D gene is named only where the DNA matches it firmly. The size of a clone is reported for some rows only, either as once, few or many, or as a class for expanded clones.

>NA|TRBV27|NA|TRBJ2-2|15
CASSSSGANSGELFF
TGTGCCAGCAGTAGCAGTGGGGCTAATAGCGGGGAGCTGTTTTTT
>NA|TRBV5-8|NA|TRBJ2-1|15
CASSFQGRGHNEQFF
TGTGCCAGCAGCTTTCAGGGCAGGGGTCACAATGAGCAGTTCTTC
>NA|TRBV7-2|NA|TRBJ1-1|14
CASSFGERYTEAFF
TGTGCCAGCAGCTTCGGAGAAAGGTACACTGAAGCTTTCTTT
>NA|TRBV7-8|NA|TRBJ2-1|16
CASSPSSLRLYNEQFF
TGTGCCAGCAGCCCGAGTAGTCTGCGGCTCTACAATGAGCAGTTCTTC
>TRBD2|TRBV20-1|NA|TRBJ2-7|11
CTAGADYEQYF
TGCACCGCGGGAGCGGATTACGAGCAGTACTTC
>NA|TRBV5-4|NA|TRBJ2-7|13
CASSSDTSYEQYF
TGTGCCAGCAGCTCGGACACCTCCTACGAGCAGTACTTC
>NA|TRBV19|NA|TRBJ2-7|13
CASSTLEYYEQYF
TGTGCCAGTAGTACGTTGGAGTACTACGAGCAGTACTTC
>TRBD2|TRBV5-8|NA|TRBJ2-1|19
CASSFGVAGVTSSYNEQFF
TGTGCCAGCAGCTTTGGAGTAGCGGGGGTGACGAGCTCCTACAATGAGCAGTTCTTC
>TRBD2|TRBV2|NA|TRBJ2-7|14
CASSIREAVSEQYF
TGTGCCAGCAGTATCCGGGAGGCAGTTTCCGAGCAGTACTTC
>NA|TRBV2|NA|TRBJ2-1|13
CARSIGVYNEQFF
TGTGCCAGAAGTATCGGGGTCTACAATGAGCAGTTCTTC
>NA|TRBV6-1|once|TRBJ2-3|18
CASSEPLQGRPQRNTQYF
TGTGCCAGCAGTGAACCGTTACAGGGGAGGCCACAGAGAAATACGCAGTATTTT
>NA|TRBV7-8|NA|TRBJ2-7|16
CASSPRAGESSYEQYF
TGTGCCAGCAGCCCTCGGGCAGGGGAAAGCTCCTACGAGCAGTACTTC
>TRBD1|TRBV7-2|NA|TRBJ2-7|15
CASSKFPGQGLGQYF
TGTGCCAGCAGCAAATTTCCGGGACAGGGACTTGGGCAGTACTTC
>TRBD1|TRBV5-6|NA|TRBJ1-4|14
CASSGDRGLEKLFF
TGTGCCAGCAGCGGGGACAGGGGGCTGGAAAAACTGTTTTTT